Listed below are T cell receptor beta chains from one sample, sequenced in a study of T cells in Graves' hyperthyroidism and ophthalmopathy. TCRdb reprocessed the multiplex PCR reads via MiXCR and lists one record per CDR3 protein. The data hold under 400,000 distinct CDR3 sequences, with around 13% observed a single time. Sample: blood. The receptors derive from a woman aged 18 to 35 with Graves' hyperthyroidism. Both conserved end residues are part of each CDR3. Fields, in order: V gene, D gene, clone size, J gene, CDR3 DNA, CDR3 protein. The D gene is left open where the match is weak. Expanded clones are given a class, and other clones once, few, many or no size at all.

V: TRBV28; D: TRBD1; size: .; J: TRBJ1-2; DNA: TGTGCCAGCAGTGATCCCCCAAGCCCGGGACAGCGGAGAGGCTACACCTTC; CDR3: CASSDPPSPGQRRGYTF
V: TRBV20-1; D: TRBD2; size: many; J: TRBJ2-5; DNA: TGCAGTGCTAGCCCAGCGGGAGGGGGCTTTGGGCAAGGGGCCCAGTACTTC; CDR3: CSASPAGGGFGQGAQYF
V: TRBV15; D: .; size: many; J: TRBJ2-7; DNA: TGTGCCACCAGCAGCCAGGGGCCGAATTACGAGCAGTACTTC; CDR3: CATSSQGPNYEQYF
V: TRBV3-1; D: .; size: many; J: TRBJ2-1; DNA: TGTGCCAGCAGCCAAGATACGGACAATGAGCAGTTCTTC; CDR3: CASSQDTDNEQFF
V: TRBV19; D: .; size: few; J: TRBJ2-7; DNA: TGTGCCAGTAGTGGGGTGGGGGACGGAAAGGACGAGCAGTACTTC; CDR3: CASSGVGDGKDEQYF
V: TRBV3-1; D: TRBD1; size: few; J: TRBJ1-3; DNA: TGTGCCAGCAGCCCGACCGGACAGGGGGGAAACACCATATATTTT; CDR3: CASSPTGQGGNTIYF
V: TRBV7-3; D: .; size: few; J: TRBJ1-1; DNA: TGTGCCAGCAGCTTAACGGGTGGTCTTGAAGCTTTCTTT; CDR3: CASSLTGGLEAFF
V: TRBV30; D: .; size: many; J: TRBJ2-3; DNA: TGTGCCTGGAGTGTAGTCACAGATACGCAGTATTTT; CDR3: CAWSVVTDTQYF
V: TRBV7-9; D: TRBD1; size: few; J: TRBJ2-7; DNA: TGTGCCAGCAGCTTAGTCATCCGAAAATCGGGACAGGGACCTTACGAGCAGTACTTC; CDR3: CASSLVIRKSGQGPYEQYF
V: TRBV20-1; D: .; size: many; J: TRBJ2-3; DNA: TGCAGTGCTAGAGCTGTGGATACGCAGTATTTT; CDR3: CSARAVDTQYF
V: TRBV29-1; D: .; size: many; J: TRBJ1-1; DNA: TGCAGCGTTGACGTAATGAACACTGAAGCTTTCTTT; CDR3: CSVDVMNTEAFF
V: TRBV12-3/TRBV12-4; D: TRBD2; size: many; J: TRBJ2-3; DNA: TGTGCCAGCACCTCCGGGAGGGGGAGACTAGCGGGGGAGGATACGCAGTATTTT; CDR3: CASTSGRGRLAGEDTQYF
V: TRBV3-1; D: TRBD2; size: many; J: TRBJ2-7; DNA: TGTGCCAGCAGCCCCATGACTAGCGGCCACTCCTACGAGCAGTACTTC; CDR3: CASSPMTSGHSYEQYF
V: TRBV2; D: .; size: many; J: TRBJ2-5; DNA: TGTGCCAGCAGTGAGACAGCCCAGTACTTC; CDR3: CASSETAQYF
V: TRBV19; D: TRBD2; size: .; J: TRBJ2-1; DNA: TGTGCCAGTAGTAGCGGGGAGGGCTACAATGAGCAGTTCTTC; CDR3: CASSSGEGYNEQFF
V: TRBV27; D: .; size: many; J: TRBJ2-7; DNA: TGTGCCAGCAGTCTCCGACCCTTAATCCGGAGCGAGCAGTACTTC; CDR3: CASSLRPLIRSEQYF
V: TRBV6-1; D: .; size: many; J: TRBJ1-5; DNA: TGTGCCAGCAAACCCGAGGGACCCCTCATCCAGCAGCCCCAGCATTTT; CDR3: CASKPEGPLIQQPQHF
V: TRBV7-2; D: TRBD1; size: .; J: TRBJ2-3; DNA: TGTGCCAGCAGCTCTCCGGGACAGCGGAGCACAGATACGCAGTATTTT; CDR3: CASSSPGQRSTDTQYF
V: TRBV20-1; D: .; size: many; J: TRBJ2-3; DNA: TGCAGTGCCCCTACCGATTACAATACGCAGTATTTT; CDR3: CSAPTDYNTQYF
V: TRBV5-1; D: .; size: few; J: TRBJ2-1; DNA: TGCGCCAGCAGCCCGCCGACAGCAGCCCATGAGCAGTTCTTC; CDR3: CASSPPTAAHEQFF
V: TRBV3-1; D: .; size: many; J: TRBJ2-3; DNA: TGTGCCAGCAGCCAGCGGGATACGCAGTATTTT; CDR3: CASSQRDTQYF
V: TRBV24-1; D: TRBD2; size: few; J: TRBJ2-1; DNA: TGTGCCACCAGTGACCAGCGGGAGAGGTCCAATGAGCAGTTCTTC; CDR3: CATSDQRERSNEQFF
V: TRBV7-9; D: .; size: .; J: TRBJ1-1; DNA: TGTGCCAGCAGCTACTCCCGACGGGACACTGAAGCTTTCTTT; CDR3: CASSYSRRDTEAFF
V: TRBV20-1; D: .; size: .; J: TRBJ2-2; DNA: TGCAGTGCTAGAGTGTCTACGGCGGGAAGGGGGAACACCGGGGAGCTGTTTTTT; CDR3: CSARVSTAGRGNTGELFF
V: TRBV3-1; D: .; size: many; J: TRBJ1-5; DNA: TGTGCCAGCAGCCTCGGTCCATGGCAGCCCCAGCATTTT; CDR3: CASSLGPWQPQHF
V: TRBV11-1; D: TRBD2; size: many; J: TRBJ2-1; DNA: TGTGCCAGCTGGGCGGGAGGGGGTTATAATGAGCAGTTCTTC; CDR3: CASWAGGGYNEQFF
V: TRBV7-9; D: .; size: many; J: TRBJ2-2; DNA: TGTGCCAGCAGGGTGGAAGGCGGGGAGCTGTTTTTT; CDR3: CASRVEGGELFF
V: TRBV7-2; D: .; size: many; J: TRBJ2-3; DNA: TGTGCCAGCAGCTTAGGGCGTCTAGAGAAAGATACGCAGTATTTT; CDR3: CASSLGRLEKDTQYF
V: TRBV20-1; D: .; size: .; J: TRBJ2-6; DNA: TGCAGTGCTAGAGAACAGGGACTAGGGGCCAACGTCCTGACTTTC; CDR3: CSAREQGLGANVLTF
V: TRBV11-2; D: .; size: many; J: TRBJ1-6; DNA: TGTGCCAGCGCTAGAGGCGGCAATAATTCACCCCTCCACTTT; CDR3: CASARGGNNSPLHF
V: TRBV7-8; D: .; size: many; J: TRBJ1-1; DNA: TGTGCCAGCAGCTTAGTCAGGCCCGGGGGCTTTACTGAAGCTTTCTTT; CDR3: CASSLVRPGGFTEAFF